Below, one T cell receptor (beta chain) is given with its context. Germline V gene data show CDR1 as KGHSH and CDR2 as LQKENI. V lost 2 bases, J lost 4 bases, and 20 bases lay in between. The CDR3 is 17 amino acids. The table came from immunoSEQ multiplex PCR; TCRdb's copy has only in-frame clones and leaves some out. The sample records 87,000 or so clones, about 90% being singletons. This record comes from a study of blood T cell repertoires in COVID-19. The TCR originated in a woman aged 45 to 65 with active or convalescent COVID-19. This chain uses TRBV18 with TRBJ2-5; possible D gene TRBD2, 7 bases. Input material: peripheral blood. The CDR3 coding sequence is TGTGCCAGCTCACCAAATCGACCCATGGGGGGGCGAGAGACCCAGTACTTC. Translating it yields CASSPNRPMGGRETQYF.